Included here is one T cell receptor beta chain sequence, with context. Antigen: not known. Only in-frame clones appear in the TCRdb table, and some are missing; sequencing was by immunoSEQ multiplex PCR. The sample holds around 40,000 clones, 80% seen once. Patients had blood sampled at baseline and again on cycle 4 day 1 and cycle 7 day 1. The data are from a study of OX40 agonist ivuxolimab in advanced cancers. For the study at large: Ivuxolimab, an agonistic anti-OX40 (CD134) antibody, was given to patients.

V lost 5 bases, J lost 4 bases, and 14 bases lay in between. From germline, CDR1 is SGHTA and CDR2 FQGNSA. The CDR3 runs 14 residues. Whole-study results and caveats: The study observed clonal expansion of CD4+ and CD8+ blood T cells by week 6 at 0.1 to 3.0 mg/kg. Among T cells, CD8+ cells averaged more expanded clones than CD4+ cells.

The chain employs TRBV7-2 and TRBJ1-2; unclear D gene. The source was CD4+ or CD8+ T cells sorted from blood, collected in a trial of the OX40 agonist ivuxolimab. This receptor was obtained from an adult with an advanced solid tumor such as melanoma, head and neck, liver or kidney cancer. CDR3 in DNA: TGTGCCAGCAGCCGATCCCCGCAGACCTATGGCTACACCTTC. This sequence encodes CASSRSPQTYGYTF. Full variable domain (rest looked up from reference TRBV7-2 and TRBJ1-2): GAGVSQSPSNKVTEKGKDVELRCDPISGHTALYWYRQSLGQGLEFLIYFQGNSAPDKSGLPSDRFSAERTGGSVSTLTIQRTQQEDSAVYLCASSRSPQTYGYTFGSGTRLTVV.